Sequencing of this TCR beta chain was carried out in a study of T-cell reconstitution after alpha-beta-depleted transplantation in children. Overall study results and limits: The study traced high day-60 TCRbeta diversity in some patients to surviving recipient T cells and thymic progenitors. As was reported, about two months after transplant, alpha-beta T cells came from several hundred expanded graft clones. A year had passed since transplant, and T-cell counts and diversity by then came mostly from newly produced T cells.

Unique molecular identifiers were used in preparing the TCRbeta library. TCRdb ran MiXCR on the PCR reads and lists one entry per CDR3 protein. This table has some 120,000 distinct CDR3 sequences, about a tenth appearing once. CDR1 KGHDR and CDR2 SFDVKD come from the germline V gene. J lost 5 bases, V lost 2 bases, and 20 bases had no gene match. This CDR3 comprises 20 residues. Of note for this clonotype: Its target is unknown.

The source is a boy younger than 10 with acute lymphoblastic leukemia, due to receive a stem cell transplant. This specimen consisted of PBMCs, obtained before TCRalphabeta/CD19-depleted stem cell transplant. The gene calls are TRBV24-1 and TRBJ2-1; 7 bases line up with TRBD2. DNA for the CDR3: TGTGCCACCAGTGATTCTATCTTGCGGGGAAGGACGGCGGGGGACAATGAGCAGTTCTTC. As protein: CATSDSILRGRTAGDNEQFF.